The rows below give T cell receptor beta chains drawn from one sample of a study of OX40 agonist ivuxolimab in advanced cancers. The repertoire was sequenced with immunoSEQ multiplex PCR; TCRdb's copy has only in-frame clones and lacks some. The table includes some 72,000 clones, 85% to 95% detected once. The sequencing used CD4+ or CD8+ T cells sorted from blood, collected in a trial of the OX40 agonist ivuxolimab. The receptors were gathered from an adult with an advanced solid tumor such as melanoma, head and neck, liver or kidney cancer. CDR3s include the opening cysteine and the closing phenylalanine or tryptophan. The order of the fields is J gene, V gene, CDR3 protein.

j_call: TRBJ2-7; v_call: TRBV6-1; cdr3_aa: CASSEGTGFEQYF
j_call: TRBJ2-2; v_call: TRBV10-3; cdr3_aa: CAISRTGGSGTGELFF
j_call: TRBJ2-1; v_call: TRBV11-3; cdr3_aa: CASSRASGGSEQFF
j_call: TRBJ1-3; v_call: TRBV27; cdr3_aa: CAAARSPGNTIYF
j_call: TRBJ1-1; v_call: TRBV5-1; cdr3_aa: CASSTTGTRMNTEAFF
j_call: TRBJ2-1; v_call: TRBV28; cdr3_aa: CASSSSPTSGRTRGNEQFF
j_call: TRBJ1-1; v_call: TRBV11-2; cdr3_aa: CASSIGGGTEAFF
j_call: TRBJ1-5; v_call: TRBV2; cdr3_aa: CASSPRTADNQPQHF
j_call: TRBJ1-6; v_call: TRBV5-1; cdr3_aa: CASSLASGTGPLSGNSPLHF
j_call: TRBJ2-3; v_call: TRBV18; cdr3_aa: CASSSRPGQGADTQYF
j_call: TRBJ1-5; v_call: TRBV4-1; cdr3_aa: CASSGGQFGNQPQHF
j_call: TRBJ2-3; v_call: TRBV7-9; cdr3_aa: CASSFSTDTQYF
j_call: TRBJ2-5; v_call: TRBV5-1; cdr3_aa: CASSLASGGLQETQYF
j_call: TRBJ2-7; v_call: TRBV6-1; cdr3_aa: CASSSTSSYEQYF
j_call: TRBJ1-6; v_call: TRBV5-6; cdr3_aa: CASSSTGPFSPLHF
j_call: TRBJ2-7; v_call: TRBV6-6; cdr3_aa: CASSGDRVGEQYF
j_call: TRBJ1-1; v_call: TRBV5-5; cdr3_aa: CASSRGGGNAEAFF
j_call: TRBJ1-1; v_call: TRBV5-1; cdr3_aa: CASSLYREPNTEAFF
j_call: TRBJ1-5; v_call: TRBV6-1; cdr3_aa: CASSEKGVGNQPQHF
j_call: TRBJ1-2; v_call: TRBV9; cdr3_aa: CASSRTALSRERGYTF